A selection of T cell receptor beta chains follows, all from one sample in a study of cytotoxic CD8 clonotypes in ibrutinib-treated CLL. The data were produced by immunoSEQ multiplex PCR, yet TCRdb's version contains in-frame clones alone and is incomplete. The table records under 300,000 clones, approximately 79% of them present only once. This specimen was PBMCs, taken at disease progression, from a patient treated with ibrutinib. The source of these receptors is a human donor with chronic lymphocytic leukemia. CDR3s include the opening cysteine and the closing phenylalanine or tryptophan. A D gene is named only where the DNA matches it firmly. Clone sizes are given selectively: once, few, many, or a class where the clone is expanded.

D: .
J: TRBJ1-2
size: .
V: TRBV10-3
CDR3: CAITPLAGTRYGYTF
DNA: TGTGCCATCACTCCACTGGCCGGGACCCGCTATGGCTACACCTTC

D: TRBD1
J: TRBJ2-2
size: few
V: TRBV7-2
CDR3: CASSRDRLTGELFF
DNA: TGTGCCAGCAGCCGGGACAGGCTTACCGGGGAGCTGTTTTTT

D: .
J: TRBJ1-5
size: once
V: TRBV5-1
CDR3: CASSLGGGVGANQPQHF
DNA: TGCGCCAGCAGCTTGGGCGGCGGGGTCGGGGCCAATCAGCCCCAGCATTTT

D: .
J: TRBJ2-7
size: .
V: TRBV7-2
CDR3: CASSLGVHKQYF
DNA: TGTGCCAGCAGCTTAGGGGTCCACAAGCAGTACTTC

D: .
J: TRBJ2-2
size: .
V: TRBV2
CDR3: CASSDVKGVLTGELFF
DNA: TGTGCCAGCAGTGATGTCAAGGGGGTTCTCACCGGGGAGCTGTTTTTT

D: .
J: TRBJ2-7
size: .
V: TRBV4-1
CDR3: CASSQEAGTSGSYEQYF
DNA: TGCGCCAGCAGCCAAGAGGCCGGGACTTCGGGTTCCTACGAGCAGTACTTC

D: TRBD1
J: TRBJ2-1
size: few
V: TRBV7-9
CDR3: CASSLWGQGAGEQFF
DNA: TGTGCCAGCAGCTTATGGGGACAGGGGGCGGGTGAGCAGTTCTTC

D: TRBD2
J: TRBJ2-7
size: .
V: TRBV28
CDR3: CASSLGLAGLYEQYF
DNA: TGTGCCAGCAGTTTAGGTCTAGCGGGGCTCTACGAGCAGTACTTC

D: TRBD2
J: TRBJ2-7
size: .
V: TRBV5-4
CDR3: CASSDWTSGYEQYF
DNA: TGTGCCAGCAGCGATTGGACTAGCGGTTACGAGCAGTACTTC

D: .
J: TRBJ2-5
size: once
V: TRBV9
CDR3: CASSVQGKETQYF
DNA: TGTGCCAGCAGCGTTCAGGGGAAAGAGACCCAGTACTTC

D: .
J: TRBJ1-2
size: .
V: TRBV4-1
CDR3: CASSLISLGGNDYGYTF
DNA: TGCGCCAGCAGCCTCATATCCCTCGGAGGGAACGACTATGGCTACACCTTC

D: TRBD1
J: TRBJ2-7
size: .
V: TRBV27
CDR3: CASKGQAYSYEQYF
DNA: TGTGCCAGCAAGGGACAGGCGTACTCCTACGAGCAGTACTTC

D: .
J: TRBJ1-2
size: few
V: TRBV28
CDR3: CASSTGKDYGYTF
DNA: TGTGCCAGCAGCACAGGGAAGGACTATGGCTACACCTTC

D: .
J: TRBJ2-2
size: .
V: TRBV6-1
CDR3: CASSEQTYRNTGELFF
DNA: TGTGCCAGCAGTGAACAAACCTACAGGAACACCGGGGAGCTGTTTTTT

D: .
J: TRBJ1-1
size: .
V: TRBV5-4
CDR3: CASSFGRGTEAFF
DNA: TGTGCCAGCAGCTTTGGGCGGGGCACTGAAGCTTTCTTT

D: TRBD2
J: TRBJ2-7
size: .
V: TRBV5-4
CDR3: CASSLTGTSGSEQYF
DNA: TGTGCCAGCAGCTTAACCGGGACTAGCGGGAGTGAGCAGTACTTC

D: .
J: TRBJ1-4
size: .
V: TRBV5-4
CDR3: CASSLEGSHNEKLFF
DNA: TGTGCCAGCAGCTTGGAGGGATCACATAATGAAAAACTGTTTTTT

D: .
J: TRBJ2-2
size: once
V: TRBV5-5
CDR3: CASSPLTPGGKRELFF
DNA: TGTGCCAGCAGCCCACTTACTCCCGGGGGCAAGAGGGAGCTGTTTTTT

D: TRBD2
J: TRBJ2-3
size: .
V: TRBV29-1
CDR3: CSHPSSGDPTDTQYF
DNA: TGCAGCCATCCATCCAGCGGGGACCCCACAGATACGCAGTATTTT

D: .
J: TRBJ1-2
size: .
V: TRBV27
CDR3: CASSLWAGYGYTF
DNA: TGTGCCAGCAGTTTATGGGCAGGCTATGGCTACACCTTC

D: .
J: TRBJ2-7
size: .
V: TRBV28
CDR3: CASSLLPLGAGAEQYF
DNA: TGTGCCAGCAGTTTACTCCCCCTGGGGGCGGGGGCCGAGCAGTACTTC

D: TRBD1
J: TRBJ1-2
size: .
V: TRBV10-3
CDR3: CAISVDRDTYGYTF
DNA: TGTGCCATCAGTGTTGACAGGGATACCTATGGCTACACCTTC

D: .
J: TRBJ2-2
size: .
V: TRBV7-2
CDR3: CASGPGPWNTGELFF
DNA: TGTGCCAGCGGGCCCGGCCCCTGGAACACCGGGGAGCTGTTTTTT

D: .
J: TRBJ1-3
size: .
V: TRBV29-1
CDR3: CSVEAGPTGNTIYF
DNA: TGCAGCGTTGAAGCGGGGCCCACTGGAAACACCATATATTTT

D: .
J: TRBJ1-4
size: .
V: TRBV10-2
CDR3: CASSGGQTNRKLFF
DNA: TGCGCCAGCAGTGGGGGACAAACGAACAGAAAACTGTTTTTT

D: .
J: TRBJ1-6
size: .
V: TRBV12-5
CDR3: CASGFDSPSPLHF
DNA: TGTGCTAGTGGTTTTGACAGTCCCTCACCCCTCCACTTT

D: .
J: TRBJ1-5
size: few
V: TRBV5-1
CDR3: CASSLAAGGPDQPQHF
DNA: TGCGCCAGCAGCTTGGCCGCCGGGGGGCCCGATCAGCCCCAGCATTTT

D: .
J: TRBJ2-1
size: .
V: TRBV9
CDR3: CASSAPNGNEQFF
DNA: TGTGCCAGCAGCGCGCCAAATGGGAATGAGCAGTTCTTC

D: .
J: TRBJ2-1
size: .
V: TRBV11-2
CDR3: CASSLAAGGAVNEQFF
DNA: TGTGCCAGCAGCTTAGCAGCCGGGGGCGCGGTCAATGAGCAGTTCTTC

D: .
J: TRBJ2-7
size: few
V: TRBV9
CDR3: CASSPIGTRYEQYF
DNA: TGTGCCAGCAGCCCTATCGGGACAAGATACGAGCAGTACTTC

D: .
J: TRBJ1-4
size: .
V: TRBV6-5
CDR3: CASRPRGVFDEKLFF
DNA: TGTGCCAGCCGACCCAGGGGTGTTTTCGATGAAAAACTGTTTTTT

D: TRBD2
J: TRBJ2-2
size: few
V: TRBV9
CDR3: CASSVASGDYFHRELFF
DNA: TGTGCCAGCAGCGTAGCGAGTGGGGACTACTTCCACCGGGAGCTGTTTTTT